The 28 T cell receptor beta chains presented below share a single source sample, sequenced in a study of tumor and adjacent non-tumor tissue in lung cancer. This sample's RNA came from whole unsorted tissue. The library came from three nested PCR rounds adapted from ARM-PCR protocols. TCRdb re-analysed the multiplex PCR reads in MiXCR, keeping a single row per CDR3 protein. Of fewer than 85,000 distinct CDR3 sequences listed, around four fifths are singletons. The sample taken for sequencing was lung tumor tissue. All receptors come from a woman aged 45-65 years with non-small cell lung cancer.

With respect to this clonotype: At one boundary the junction diverges from the germline segment, which might be a read error. The chain employs TRBV7-8 and TRBJ2-1, with D perhaps being TRBD1 or TRBD2 (5 bases each). The germline CDR1 and CDR2 sequences are SGHVS and FQNEAQ. The CDR3 has 15 residues. The CDR3, as DNA: TGTGCCTGCAGCTCCCGTGGGACCACCGGAAGGGAGCAGTTCTTC. It translates to CACSSRGTTGREQFF.

In regard to this clonotype: The junction departs from the called germline gene at one end, perhaps through a read error. V gene TRBV28 combines with J gene TRBJ2-2; D might be TRBD2 (6 bases). Germline V gene data show CDR1 as MDHEN and CDR2 as SYDVKM. CDR3 length: 14 residues. The CDR3 sequence is CANSPTSAAGKLFF. CDR3 coding DNA: TGTGCCAACAGTCCGACTAGTGCGGCCGGGAAGCTGTTTTTT.

Details on this clonotype: Since no conserved phenylalanine or tryptophan closes the CDR3, a read error is the likely cause. The limits of the CDR3 on the DNA are not certain, so only TCRdb's listed CDR3 is given. V usage is TRBV11-3 and J usage is TRBJ2-3; the table assigns TRBD2, which was not confirmed against the DNA. The V gene's germline CDR1 is SGHNT and CDR2 YENEEA. The CDR3 sequence runs 20 residues, both termini included. CDR3 residues: CASNSPPYSSSSGSTDTRYS.

CDR3 bases: TGCGATGCTACGACTAGCGGGAGGGAAGGCACCGGGGAGCTGTTTTTT. Translating it yields CDATTSGREGTGELFF. J is TRBJ2-2 and V is TRBV20-1; TRBD2 matches 14 bases. Germline CDR1 DFQATT, CDR2 SNEGSKA (reference sequence). The length of the CDR3 is 16 residues.

As to this clonotype: A junction boundary mismatches the germline segment, possibly from a read error. The chain employs TRBV20-1 and TRBJ2-1, with 11 nucleotides matching TRBD2. The CDR3 contains 15 residues. Germline CDR1 and CDR2: DFQATT and SNEGSKA (reference sequence). The CDR3 sequence: CSASLLAGVRNEQFF. CDR3 sequence (DNA): TGCAGTGCATCGCTACTAGCGGGAGTTCGCAATGAGCAATTCTTC.

As regards this clonotype: An end of the junction does not agree with germline; a read error may underlie this. The rearrangement joins TRBV4-2 to TRBJ2-3, with TRBD2 identical over 7 bases. The CDR3 spans 16 residues. In germline, CDR1 is LGHNA, CDR2 YNFKEQ. In nucleotides, the CDR3 is TGTGCCTGCAGCCAATGGACTAGTGTCGACACAGATGCGCAGTATTTT. Residues: CACSQWTSVDTDAQYF.

Regarding this clonotype: At one boundary the junction diverges from the germline segment, which might be a read error. The gene calls are TRBV12-3 or TRBV12-4 and TRBJ2-1; TRBD2 agrees at 7 bases. The CDR3 is made up of 15 amino acids. DNA of the CDR3: TGTACCAGCAGCCCGGCACGGGGAGGGCCCAATGTGCAGTTCTTC. This gives the protein CTSSPARGGPNVQFF.

About this clonotype: A much larger clone differs by one base, so this may be a read error. The V and J genes are TRBV5-1 and TRBJ2-7; TRBD1 matches 10 bases. CDR3 length: 14 residues. V lost 3 bases and J lost 6; bases outside the gene matches: 6. Germline V gene sequence: CDR1 SGHRS, CDR2 YFSETQ. Here the CDR3 DNA reads TGCGCCAGCAGCTCGGGACAGGGGTTCCGCGAGCAGTACTTC. The encoded protein is CASSSGQGFREQYF.

The genes are TRBV28 and TRBJ1-2, with D hard to call. This CDR3 is 15 amino acids long. Germline-derived CDR1 and CDR2 are MDHEN and SYDVKM. With 7 bases removed from V and 0 bases from J, the gap between germline ends came to 15 bases. The DNA for the CDR3 is TGTGCCAGCACCATTAACATAAAAGCTAACTATGGCTACACCTTC. As protein: CASTINIKANYGYTF.

Details on this clonotype: This clone may be a read error of a much larger clone one base away. The chain is built from TRBV28 and TRBJ1-3; D unresolved. Germline values: CDR1 MDHEN, CDR2 SYDVKM. CDR3 length equals 15 residues. The CDR3 nucleotides read TGTGCCATCAGTTTCACCCAACTCTCTGGAAACACCATATATTTT. Its protein product is CAISFTQLSGNTIYF.

With regard to this clonotype: Given the absence of the conserved phenylalanine or tryptophan at the CDR3 end, a read error is likely. J is TRBJ2-5 and V is TRBV11-2, with a weak D call TRBD2 (5 bases). Trimming removed 2 bases at V and 4 bases at J, with 11 bases between. This CDR3 has 14 residues. CDR1 is SGHAT and CDR2 is FQNNGV in the germline V gene. CDR3: CASSLSEGTETQYL. Written as DNA, the CDR3 is TGTGCCAGCAGCTTATCAGAGGGAACAGAGACCCAGTACTTA.

In regard to this clonotype: A much larger clone differs from this one at a single base, so this may be a read error. The chain is built from TRBV20-1 and TRBJ1-6; 12 bases are shared with TRBD1. Germline V gene sequence: CDR1 DFQATT, CDR2 SNEGSKA (reference sequence). The length of the CDR3 is 15 residues. CDR3 sequence: CNASTGTGGNSPLHF. In nucleotides, the CDR3 is TGCAATGCTAGTACCGGGACAGGGGGCAATTCACCCCTCCACTTT.

This chain joins TRBV19 and TRBJ1-2; D is ambiguous. Per germline, CDR1 LNHDA and CDR2 SQIVND (reference sequence). The V gene lost 0 bases and the J gene lost 4 bases, with 12 bases spanning the gap. The CDR3 runs 15 residues. CDR3 residues: CASSIEGTGAYGYTF. CDR3 bases: TGTGCCAGTAGTATAGAGGGAACGGGAGCCTATGGCTACACCTTC.

Concerning this clonotype itself: The junction and the germline gene differ at one end; a read error may be behind it. The chain has TRBV11-1 and TRBJ2-7; 7 bases map to TRBD1. The CDR3 is made up of 15 amino acids. Germline V gene data show CDR1 as SGHAT and CDR2 as FQDESV (reference sequence). The CDR3 spells CASSRTGAASYDQYF. CDR3 nucleotides: TGTGCTAGCAGCCGGACAGGTGCGGCCTCCTACGATCAGTACTTC.

In regard to this clonotype: At one of its ends the junction is not consistent with the germline gene, which may arise from a read error. J is TRBJ1-1 and V is TRBV6-5, with D maybe TRBD1 (5 bases). The CDR3 length is 14 residues. Germline assignment: CDR1 MNHEY and CDR2 SVGAGI. The CDR3 sequence is CASSFSRGAHEALF. CDR3 nucleotide sequence: TGTGCCAGTAGTTTCTCGCGGGGCGCCCATGAAGCTCTCTTT.

Of note for this clonotype: A much larger clonotype is one base distant, so this may be a read error. The V and J genes are TRBV20-1 and TRBJ2-1, with 11 bases lining up with TRBD2. V dropped 5 bases and J dropped 5; count of bases not matched to a gene: 5. The germline V gene encodes CDR1 DFQATT and CDR2 SNEGSKA (reference sequence). The CDR3 covers 14 residues. The CDR3 sequence: CSAFSGRANNEQFF. The CDR3 nucleotides are TGCAGTGCTTTTAGCGGGAGGGCCAACAATGAGCAGTTCTTC.

This clonotype has just one count. This chain joins TRBV7-6 and TRBJ1-6; 7 bases are a match to TRBD1. Germline CDR1 SGHVS, CDR2 FNYEAQ. The CDR3 runs to 14 residues. Here the CDR3 DNA reads TGTACCACCGAGCGGGACAGCTATAATTCACCCCTCCACTTT. The encoded protein is CTTERDSYNSPLHF.

This clonotype was detected only once. The junction does not match germline at one end; this may be a read error. The chain combines TRBV10-3 with TRBJ1-6, with D uncertain. This CDR3 comprises 15 residues. Germline loops: CDR1 ENHRY, CDR2 SYGVKD. The CDR3 loop is CVISGKITNNSPLHF. For the CDR3, the DNA is TGTGTCATCAGTGGGAAGATTACGAATAATTCACCCCTCCACTTT.

The chain links TRBV5-4 to TRBJ2-2; 8 bases are a match to TRBD1. Unmatched junction bases numbered 20, after V lost 7 bases and J lost 15 bases. Germline V gives CDR1 SGHNT, CDR2 YYREEE (reference sequence). The CDR3 loop spans 15 amino acids. Here the CDR3 reads CASQRNRGNTGEVFF. CDR3 coding DNA: TGTGCCAGCCAACGAAACAGGGGGAACACCGGGGAAGTGTTTTTT. The variable domain in full, with the rest retrieved from reference TRBV5-4 and TRBJ2-2, is ETGVTQSPTHLIKTRGQQVTLRCSSQSGHNTVSWYQQALGQGPQFIFQYYREEENGRGNFPPRFSGLQFPNYSSELNVNALELDDSALYLCASQRNRGNTGEVFFGEGSRLTVL.

This clonotype has a handful of counts. This may stem from a read error, because a much larger clone lies one nucleotide away. J is TRBJ2-7 and V is TRBV25-1; the D gene could be TRBD1 or TRBD2 (6 bases each). The CDR3 covers 15 residues. V was shortened by 9 bases and J by 5 bases, with 23 bases between the two germline ends. Germline-derived CDR1 and CDR2 are MGHDK and SYGVNS. CDR3 bases: TGTGCCAGGAGTCGGGGGATACAGGGTCTAAACGAGCAGTACTTC. Protein product: CARSRGIQGLNEQYF.

The rearrangement links TRBV12-3 or TRBV12-4 to TRBJ2-7; the D is unclear. The CDR3 has 12 residues. Trimming shortened V by 6 bases and J by 7 bases, and 13 bases separated the two germline ends. The CDR3 coding sequence is TGTGCCAGCAGCATATCCGGTGGTGAGCAGTACTTC. The encoded protein is CASSISGGEQYF.

The chain joins TRBV12-3 or TRBV12-4 to TRBJ2-5; a weak D match, TRBD1 (6 bases). The V end was cut by 8 bases, the J end by 6 bases, with 19 bases between. The length of the CDR3 is 14 residues. The CDR3 bases are TGTGCCAGCGGGCACCCTTTGGGGGCGCAGACCCAGTACTTC. The encoded protein is CASGHPLGAQTQYF.

With respect to this clonotype: The missing conserved phenylalanine or tryptophan at the end of this CDR3 makes a read error likely. V gene TRBV4-1 combines with J gene TRBJ2-6; 11 nucleotides align to TRBD1. From germline, CDR1 is MGHRA and CDR2 YSYEKL. This CDR3 is 19 amino acids long. In DNA, the CDR3 is TGCGCCAGCAGCCTAGATTGGTGGACAGGGGGCTCTGGGGCCGACGTCCTGACTATC. Protein product: CASSLDWWTGGSGADVLTI.

On this clonotype: A read error may produce the germline difference seen at one junction end. The chain employs TRBV5-6 and TRBJ1-5, with a tentative D call TRBD1 (5 bases). This CDR3 has 14 residues. Looked up from germline, CDR1 is SGHDT and CDR2 is YYEEEE. CDR3 sequence reads: CASSLGQGDQSQHF. In DNA, the CDR3 is TGTGCCAGCAGCTTGGGGCAGGGTGATCAGTCCCAGCATTTT.

On this clonotype itself: A read error may account for a junction end that differs from germline. The rearrangement uses TRBV11-1 and TRBJ2-7; 9 nucleotides align to TRBD2. Germline loops: CDR1 SGHAT, CDR2 FQDESV (reference sequence). The CDR3 sequence is 16 residues long. The CDR3 DNA reads as TGTACCAGCAGCTATTCCTGGGGGCAGCGGGAGGCCGAGCAATACTTC. As protein: CTSSYSWGQREAEQYF.

Concerning this clonotype itself: At one end the junction does not follow the germline gene, possibly because of a read error. The gene calls are TRBV11-2 and TRBJ2-3, with D uncertain. The CDR3 has 16 amino acids. From germline, CDR1 is SGHAT and CDR2 FQNNGV. CDR3 DNA sequence: TGTACCAGCAGCCCTGTGGATTACCCGCTTCCAGATACGCAGTATTTT. Amino acid sequence: CTSSPVDYPLPDTQYF.

The gene calls are TRBV28 and TRBJ2-5; 7 nucleotides align to TRBD2. V lost 7 bases and J lost 5; bases outside the gene matches: 16. This CDR3 has 16 residues. The germline V gene encodes CDR1 MDHEN and CDR2 SYDVKM. CDR3 sequence reads: CASTPCGGRVVETQYF. CDR3 in DNA: TGTGCCAGCACTCCTTGTGGTGGGAGGGTCGTGGAGACCCAGTACTTC.

Comment on this clonotype: No conserved phenylalanine or tryptophan is present at the end of the CDR3, so a read error is the likely explanation. The chain joins TRBV11-3 to TRBJ1-2; D is unclear. Trimming left V 10 bases short and J 9 bases short, with 18 bases between. There are 12 residues in the CDR3. Per germline, CDR1 SGHNT and CDR2 YENEEA. CDR3 bases: TGTGCCACCAAGACGGGTTGCTACAGCTACACCTTA. Its protein product is CATKTGCYSYTL.